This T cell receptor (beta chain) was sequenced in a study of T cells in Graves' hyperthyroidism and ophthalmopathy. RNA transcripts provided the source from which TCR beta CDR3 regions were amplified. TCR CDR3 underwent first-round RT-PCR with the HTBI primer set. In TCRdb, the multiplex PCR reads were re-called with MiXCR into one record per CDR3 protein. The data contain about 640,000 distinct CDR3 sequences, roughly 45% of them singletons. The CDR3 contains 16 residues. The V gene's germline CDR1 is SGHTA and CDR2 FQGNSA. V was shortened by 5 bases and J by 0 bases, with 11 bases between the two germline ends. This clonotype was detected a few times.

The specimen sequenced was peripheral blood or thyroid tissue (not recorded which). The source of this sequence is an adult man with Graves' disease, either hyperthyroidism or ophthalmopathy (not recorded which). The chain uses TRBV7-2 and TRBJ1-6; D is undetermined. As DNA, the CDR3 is TGTGCCAGCAGCGTGGACCGGAGCTCCTATAATTCACCCCTCCACTTT. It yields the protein CASSVDRSSYNSPLHF.